The 23 T cell receptor beta chains below all came from one sample that was sequenced in a study of blood T cell repertoires in COVID-19. Only in-frame clones appear in the TCRdb table, and some are missing; sequencing was by immunoSEQ multiplex PCR. The sample yields 99,000 or so clones, 85% to 90% seen once. Sequencing was done on a sample of peripheral blood. The receptors stem from a human donor in a cohort sampled during active COVID-19.

The chain joins TRBV19 to TRBJ2-1, with D perhaps matching TRBD2 (5 bases). This CDR3 is 15 amino acids long. The germline gives CDR1 LNHDA, CDR2 SQIVND (reference sequence). V was cut by 4 bases and J by 4 bases, with 14 bases left in between. The DNA of the CDR3 is TGTGCCAGTAGTAGGGAGTGGGCCCCTTACAATGAGCAGTTCTTC. Translated, it gives CASSREWAPYNEQFF.

The gene calls are TRBV3-1 (or the pseudogene TRBV3-2) and TRBJ2-7; 10 bases agree with TRBD1. V lost 2 bases to trimming and J lost 3 bases; unmatched junction nucleotides: 4. Germline lookup yields CDR1 LGHDT and CDR2 YNNKEL (reference sequence). CDR3 length equals 15 residues. DNA of the CDR3: TGTGCCAGCAGCCAACCGGGACAGGGGAGCTACGAGCAGTACTTC. This encodes CASSQPGQGSYEQYF.

The chain uses TRBV24-1 and TRBJ2-7; D possibly corresponds to TRBD1 (5 bases). The CDR3 is 12 residues long. CDR1 and CDR2 from the germline V gene are KGHDR and SFDVKD. V lost 3 bases to trimming and J lost 5 bases, with 7 bases between them. CDR3 protein: CATSDSRDEQYF. In DNA form, the CDR3 reads TGTGCCACCAGTGATAGCAGGGACGAGCAGTACTTC.

The chain recombines TRBV5-1 with TRBJ1-1, with 7 bases lining up with TRBD1. From germline, CDR1 is SGHRS and CDR2 YFSETQ. V gave up 2 bases and J gave up 2 bases; unmatched junction bases: 6. The CDR3 has 15 amino acids. The CDR3 DNA reads TGCGCCAGCAGCTTTAGGGACAGCGTAAACACTGAAGCTTTCTTT. This codes for CASSFRDSVNTEAFF.

This clone was seen once. The chain recombines TRBV18 with TRBJ2-7; D is possibly TRBD1 (6 bases). The germline V gene has CDR1 KGHSH and CDR2 LQKENI. The CDR3 loop spans 16 amino acids. Trimming cost V 3 bases and J 3 bases, with 18 bases left between them. Written as DNA, the CDR3 is TGTGCCAGCTCACCGCCCCACCAAGTCAGGGGCTACGAGCAGTACTTC. As protein: CASSPPHQVRGYEQYF.

V is TRBV2 and J is TRBJ2-5; 8 bases are a match to TRBD1. Germline CDR1 and CDR2: SNHLY and FYNNEI. CDR3 length: 13 residues. J was trimmed by 5 bases and V by 6 bases; bases with no gene match: 5. The CDR3 DNA follows: TGTGCCAGCAGGGACAGGGTTGGGGAGACCCAGTACTTC. Amino acids: CASRDRVGETQYF.

This sequence joins TRBV7-8 and TRBJ2-5; 7 bases line up with TRBD2. Germline assignment: CDR1 SGHVS and CDR2 FQNEAQ. J lost 2 bases, V lost 0 bases, and 0 bases had no gene match. The length of the CDR3 is 14 residues. CDR3 nucleotides: TGTGCCAGCAGCTTAGCGGGGGGGCAAGAGACCCAGTACTTC. Amino acid sequence: CASSLAGGQETQYF.

The chain carries TRBV28 and TRBJ2-7; D might be TRBD2 (5 bases). The CDR3 runs to 16 residues. V was clipped by 5 bases and J by 1 base, with 18 bases between them. The germline CDR1 and CDR2 sequences are MDHEN and SYDVKM. The CDR3 DNA sequence: TGTGCCAGCAGTCGAGGAGGTAGTGTCAGATCCTACGAGCAGTACTTC. It codes for CASSRGGSVRSYEQYF.

The chain has TRBV3-1 (or the pseudogene TRBV3-2) and TRBJ1-6; D ambiguous. V lost 1 base to trimming and J lost 5 bases, with 9 bases between them. CDR3 length: 15 residues. In germline, CDR1 is LGHDT, CDR2 YNNKEL (reference sequence). The CDR3 DNA sequence: TGTGCCAGCAGCCAAGGGCAGTTTGATAATTCACCCCTCCACTTT. Its translation is CASSQGQFDNSPLHF.

This sequence joins TRBV3-1 (or the pseudogene TRBV3-2) and TRBJ2-7, with D maybe TRBD2 (6 bases). CDR1 is LGHDT and CDR2 is YNNKEL in the germline V gene (reference sequence). The CDR3 has 16 amino acids. Deletions cut 0 bases from V and 2 bases from J, with 14 bases between. CDR3 sequence reads: CASSQERLGGPYEQYF. The DNA for the CDR3 is TGTGCCAGCAGCCAAGAACGTCTCGGAGGGCCCTACGAGCAGTACTTC.

The chain uses TRBV19 and TRBJ2-5, with 7 bases fitting TRBD1. The CDR3 extends over 14 amino acids. Trimming cost V 4 bases and J 1 base; bases outside gene matches: 3. Germline-derived CDR1 and CDR2 are LNHDA and SQIVND (reference sequence). Here the CDR3 DNA reads TGTGCCAGTAGTACGGGGACAGTCCAAGAGACCCAGTACTTC. As protein: CASSTGTVQETQYF. Full variable domain (outside the CDR3, taken from reference TRBV19 and TRBJ2-5): DGGITQSPKYLFRKEGQNVTLSCEQNLNHDAMYWYRQDPGQGLRLIYYSQIVNDFQKGDIAEGYSVSREKKESFPLTVTSAQKNPTAFYLCASSTGTVQETQYFGPGTRLLVL.

The chain combines TRBV28 with TRBJ2-1; D is possibly TRBD2 (5 bases). V shed 6 bases and J shed 9 bases, with 18 bases lying between them. The CDR3 spans 14 residues. The germline V gene has CDR1 MDHEN and CDR2 SYDVKM. CDR3 nucleotides: TGTGCCAGCAGGACCCTTTTGAGGGAAGGTGAGCAGTTCTTC. It codes for CASRTLLREGEQFF.

V usage is TRBV12-5 and J usage is TRBJ1-1, with D possibly matching TRBD1 (6 bases). This CDR3 spans 13 amino acids. Germline V gene lookup returns CDR1 LGHNT and CDR2 FRNRAP. V dropped 0 bases and J dropped 7 bases, with 9 bases sitting between them. CDR3 in amino acids: CASGLVGTNEAFF. The CDR3 coding sequence is TGTGCTAGTGGTTTGGTAGGGACAAATGAAGCTTTCTTT.

The chain carries TRBV5-6 and TRBJ2-1; 11 bases fit TRBD1. The CDR3 loop spans 13 amino acids. V lost 3 bases and J lost 11; bases outside the gene matches: 4. Germline V gene data show CDR1 as SGHDT and CDR2 as YYEEEE. The CDR3: CASSWGQGGKQFF. DNA for the CDR3: TGTGCCAGCAGCTGGGGACAGGGGGGAAAGCAGTTCTTC.

This chain links TRBV2 with TRBJ2-1; D remains ambiguous. Germline V gives CDR1 SNHLY, CDR2 FYNNEI. The CDR3 loop spans 11 amino acids. Between the trimmed V and J ends, which lost 5 bases and 4 bases, there was a span of 3 bases. The CDR3 DNA reads as TGTGCCAGCAGTTCGTACAATGAGCAGTTCTTC. Its protein product is CASSSYNEQFF.

The chain joins TRBV6-5 to TRBJ2-7, with a weak D call TRBD1 (6 bases). Germline V gene data show CDR1 as MNHEY and CDR2 as SVGAGI. The CDR3 extends over 14 amino acids. Trimming shortened V by 6 bases and J by 5 bases, and 17 bases separated the two germline ends. CDR3 DNA sequence: TGTGCCAGCAGGGGGACAATAGGTATCCACGAGCAGTACTTC. Translation: CASRGTIGIHEQYF.

This chain connects TRBV3-1 (or the pseudogene TRBV3-2) to TRBJ1-4, with TRBD1 matching 10 bases. J gave up 14 bases and V 3 bases, and 3 bases lay outside the gene matches. The CDR3 runs 12 residues. From germline, CDR1 is LGHDT and CDR2 YNNKEL (reference sequence). CDR3 protein: CASSQADRGLFF. CDR3 nucleotide sequence: TGTGCCAGCAGCCAGGCGGACAGGGGGCTGTTTTTT.

This clone was seen only once. The V and J genes are TRBV2 and TRBJ2-3; 13 bases are a match to TRBD2. The CDR3 has 15 residues. V lost 11 bases, J lost 2 bases, and 7 bases stayed unmatched. CDR1 is SNHLY and CDR2 is FYNNEI in the germline V gene. CDR3 loop: CAAKGTSGTTDTQYF. The CDR3 DNA reads TGTGCCGCGAAGGGGACTAGCGGGACCACAGATACGCAGTATTTT. Full variable domain (missing parts from reference TRBV2 and TRBJ2-3): EPEVTQTPSHQVTQMGQEVILRCVPISNHLYFYWYRQILGQKVEFLVSFYNNEISEKSEIFDDQFSVERPDGSNFTLKIRSTKLEDSAMYFCAAKGTSGTTDTQYFGPGTRLTVL.

This clone was observed once. J is TRBJ2-7 and V is TRBV27; 8 positions agree with TRBD1. The length of the CDR3 is 14 residues. Germline assignment: CDR1 MNHEY and CDR2 SMNVEV (reference sequence). After removal of 2 bases from V and 7 bases from J, the junction contained 7 bases not matched to a gene. The CDR3 spells CASSLQGASDEQYF. As DNA, the CDR3 is TGTGCCAGCAGTTTACAGGGGGCATCGGATGAGCAGTACTTC.

The chain joins TRBV18 to TRBJ1-2; 8 bases align to TRBD1. This CDR3 has 15 residues. Losses at the gene ends were 4 bases for V and 3 bases for J; bases not matched to a gene: 7. Germline V lookup: CDR1 KGHSH, CDR2 LQKENI. As DNA, the CDR3 is TGTGCCAGCTCACAAACAGGGGGTCTGGACTATGGCTACACCTTC. Translating gives CASSQTGGLDYGYTF.

This chain connects TRBV5-4 to TRBJ2-2; TRBD1 matches at 7 bases. There are 14 residues in the CDR3. Germline CDR1 reads SGHNT; CDR2 reads YYREEE (reference sequence). V dropped 4 bases and J dropped 1; count of bases not matched to a gene: 1. The CDR3 DNA is TGTGCCAGCAGCAGGGACAGGAACACCGGGGAGCTGTTTTTT. It is translated as CASSRDRNTGELFF.

The gene calls are TRBV5-1 and TRBJ2-7; TRBD2 matches at 7 bases. The junction had 10 bases not matched to a gene; V was cut back by 0 bases and J by 4 bases. From germline, CDR1 is SGHRS and CDR2 YFSETQ. The CDR3 is made up of 16 amino acids. Written as DNA, the CDR3 is TGCGCCAGCAGCTTGGTTGGGCTAGCGGATGGGTACGAGCAGTACTTC. The encoded protein is CASSLVGLADGYEQYF.

The V and J genes are TRBV27 and TRBJ1-1; tentatively, D is TRBD1 (5 bases). Per germline, CDR1 MNHEY and CDR2 SMNVEV (reference sequence). The CDR3 consists of 12 residues. Trimming stripped 5 bases from V and 1 base from J, with 5 bases between. CDR3: CASSTGNTEAFF. Written as DNA, the CDR3 is TGTGCCAGCAGTACAGGGAACACTGAAGCTTTCTTT.